One TCR beta chain is described in this entry. Its antigen remains unknown. The record originates from a study of T cell responses to AZD1222 COVID-19 vaccine. Overall study context: Second-dose timings of about 4 or about 12 weeks were pooled. Overall study findings and caveats: Targeting of unmutated variant regions was reportedly seen in nearly half of spike-specific TCRs. Donors skewed white British and female; clonal diversity was possibly underestimated. Receipt of two AZD1222 doses was followed by a rise in Spike-specific TCR breadth and depth.

Profiled with immunoSEQ multiplex PCR; TCRdb holds only in-frame clones, not every one. The repertoire holds more than 85,000 clones, with 88% as singletons. The source is an adult in good health. The sample consisted of peripheral blood, taken on day 0 of AZD1222 vaccination.

CDR3 sequence: CASSLGSNQPQHF. CDR3 coding DNA: TGTGCCAGCAGTTTAGGTAGCAATCAGCCCCAGCATTTT. The chain combines TRBV27 with TRBJ1-5; D is unclear. The V end was cut by 2 bases, the J end by 0 bases, with 2 bases between. Germline CDR1 is MNHEY and CDR2 is SMNVEV (reference sequence). The CDR3 consists of 13 residues.